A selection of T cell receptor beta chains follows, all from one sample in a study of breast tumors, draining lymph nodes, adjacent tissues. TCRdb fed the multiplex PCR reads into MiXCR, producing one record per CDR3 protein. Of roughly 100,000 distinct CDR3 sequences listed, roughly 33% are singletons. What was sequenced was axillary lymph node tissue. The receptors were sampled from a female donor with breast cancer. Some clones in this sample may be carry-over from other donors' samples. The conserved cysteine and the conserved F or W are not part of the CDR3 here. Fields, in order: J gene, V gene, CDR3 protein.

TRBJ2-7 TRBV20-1 SVGLARYEQY
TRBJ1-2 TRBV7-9 ASSRHEGNYGYT
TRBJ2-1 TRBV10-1 APIGASSYNEQF
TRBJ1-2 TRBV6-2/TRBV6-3 ASRPDSYGYT
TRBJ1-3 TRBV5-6 ASIAGTGSGNTIY
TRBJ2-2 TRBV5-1 ASSLDRDLGELF
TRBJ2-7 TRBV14 ASSQDLGGRTYEQY
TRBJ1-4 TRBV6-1 ASSGYRAPNEKLF
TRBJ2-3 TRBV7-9 ASSLATMVQY
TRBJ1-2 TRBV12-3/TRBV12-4 ASSFGQGVYGYT
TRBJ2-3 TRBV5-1 ASSSGLFTDTQY
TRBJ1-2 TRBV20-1 SASPTRTGLFDT
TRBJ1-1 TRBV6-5 ASSPGGLNTEAF
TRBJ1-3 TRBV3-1 ASSPYPDTGNTIY
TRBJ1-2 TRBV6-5 ASSYTSDRGGGYT
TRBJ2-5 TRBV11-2 ASSYLGGSGETQY
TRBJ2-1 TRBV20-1 SAKGQGSSYNEQF
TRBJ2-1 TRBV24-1 ATSDQLGWYNEQF
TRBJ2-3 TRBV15 ATSRPGKPQY
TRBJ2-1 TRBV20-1 SARDESVQF
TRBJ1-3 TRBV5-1 ASSSGQEGNTIY
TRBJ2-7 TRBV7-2 ASSLAGGVGYEQY
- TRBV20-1 SASELAGLYEQY
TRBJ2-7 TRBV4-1 ASSHDMAGQRSYEQY
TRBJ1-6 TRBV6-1 ASSEAGVIYSPLH
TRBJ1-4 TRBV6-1 ASSHPGWGSNEKLF
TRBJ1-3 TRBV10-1 ASSEFNQSTGTLTSGNTIY
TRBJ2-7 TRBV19 ASSIVHSSYELY
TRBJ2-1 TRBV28 ASSLGGGRFDEQF
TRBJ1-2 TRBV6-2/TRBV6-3 ASNKDSKFNYGYT
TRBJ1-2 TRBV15 ATSTTGAGGYT
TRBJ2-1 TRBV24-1 ATSDFWGTGGAGSYNEQF